Listed here is a single T cell receptor (beta chain). This record belongs to a study of cytomegalovirus exposure and HLA in healthy donors. The PCR ran on 60 Vbeta and 13 Jbeta primers. The table came from immunoSEQ multiplex PCR; TCRdb's copy has only in-frame clones and leaves some out. Here the sample spans about 120,000 clones, around 85% being singletons. Germline assignment: CDR1 LNHNV and CDR2 YYDKDF (reference sequence). There are 20 residues in the CDR3. V shed 1 base and J 2 bases; nucleotides not matched to a gene: 9. The sequenced sample was PBMCs. This receptor was taken from a man younger than 30 in good health and CMV-seropositive. V usage is TRBV15 and J usage is TRBJ2-2; 14 bases are shared with TRBD2. CDR3 in amino acids: CATSRGWTSGGPTNTGELFF. CDR3 in DNA: TGTGCCACCAGCAGAGGTTGGACTAGCGGGGGGCCCACCAACACCGGGGAGCTGTTTTTT. Combining the CDR3 with reference TRBV15 and TRBJ2-2 gives the whole variable domain DAMVIQNPRYQVTQFGKPVTLSCSQTLNHNVMYWYQQKSSQAPKLLFHYYDKDFNNEADTPDNFQSRRPNTSFCFLDIRSPGLGDTAMYLCATSRGWTSGGPTNTGELFFGEGSRLTVL.